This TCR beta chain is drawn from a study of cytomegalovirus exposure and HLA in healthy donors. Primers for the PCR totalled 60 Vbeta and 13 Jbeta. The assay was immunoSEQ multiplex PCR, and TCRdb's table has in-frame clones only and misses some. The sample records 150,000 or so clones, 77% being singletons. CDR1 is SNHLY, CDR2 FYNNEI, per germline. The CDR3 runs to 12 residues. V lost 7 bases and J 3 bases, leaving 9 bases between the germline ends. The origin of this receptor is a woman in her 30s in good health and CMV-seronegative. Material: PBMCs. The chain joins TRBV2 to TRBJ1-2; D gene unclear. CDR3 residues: CASTELDYGYTF. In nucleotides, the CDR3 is TGTGCCAGCACGGAGCTGGACTATGGCTACACCTTC.